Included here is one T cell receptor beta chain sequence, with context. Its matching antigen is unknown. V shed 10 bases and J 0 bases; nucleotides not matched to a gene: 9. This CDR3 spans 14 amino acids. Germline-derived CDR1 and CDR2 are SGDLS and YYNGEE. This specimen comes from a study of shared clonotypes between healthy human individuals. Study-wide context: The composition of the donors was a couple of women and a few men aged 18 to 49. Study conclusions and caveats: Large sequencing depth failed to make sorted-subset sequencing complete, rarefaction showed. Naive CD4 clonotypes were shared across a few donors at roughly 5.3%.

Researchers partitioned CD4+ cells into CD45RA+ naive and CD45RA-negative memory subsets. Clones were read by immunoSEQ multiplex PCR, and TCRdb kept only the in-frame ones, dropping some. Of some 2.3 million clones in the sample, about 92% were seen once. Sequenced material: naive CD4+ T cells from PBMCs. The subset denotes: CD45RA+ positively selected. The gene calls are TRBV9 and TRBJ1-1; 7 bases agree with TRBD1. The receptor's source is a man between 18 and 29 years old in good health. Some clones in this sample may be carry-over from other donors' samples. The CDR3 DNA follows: TGTGCCGGACCCGACAGGGCGTTGAACACTGAAGCTTTCTTT. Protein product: CAGPDRALNTEAFF.